Following are 4 T cell receptor beta chains from one sample sequenced in a study of CD8 T cells in Susac syndrome (dated by TCRdb to the late 2010s). Libraries were built with the immunoSEQ multiplex PCR assay. RNA was extracted using the RNeasy kit, and roughly 0.5 to 1 ug of the RNA was reverse transcribed with random hexamers. TCRdb cleaned the public reads at Q25 with fastp, built clones with MiXCR and kept in-frame beta chains. All rows with the same CDR3 protein become a single entry with the most common DNA and genes. This sample holds approximately 140,000 distinct CDR3 sequences; roughly 94% were observed only once. The ten largest clones take up over 0.25% of the sample. Source material: CD8+ T cells from PBMCs. These receptors originate from a human donor in good health.

In DNA, the CDR3 is TGCAGTGCTAGAGCTAGCGGGAGCCCGTACGAGCAGTACTTC. This encodes CSARASGSPYEQYF. The rearrangement joins TRBV20-1 to TRBJ2-7, with TRBD2 identical over 10 bases. The CDR3 is 14 amino acids. Germline CDR1 DFQATT, CDR2 SNEGSKA (reference sequence). The trim removed 1 base at V and 4 bases at J, leaving 4 bases unmatched.

The chain carries TRBV12-3 or TRBV12-4 and TRBJ2-1; D may be TRBD1 (6 bases). V gave up 7 bases and J gave up 4 bases, with 14 bases separating them. The CDR3 is made up of 14 amino acids. The CDR3 is CASKTGTSYNEQFF. The CDR3 nucleotides are TGTGCCAGCAAGACCGGGACATCTTACAATGAGCAGTTCTTC.

This clonotype showed up many times. The V gene is TRBV27, the J gene TRBJ2-7; weak D call: TRBD2 (6 bases). The CDR3 covers 13 residues. The V end lost 3 bases, the J end lost 0 bases, and 6 bases lay between the germline ends. CDR1 is MNHEY, CDR2 SMNVEV, per germline (reference sequence). The chain's CDR3 is CASSLGGSYEQYF. Here the CDR3 DNA reads TGTGCCAGCAGTTTGGGGGGCTCCTACGAGCAGTACTTC.

The V gene is TRBV4-1, the J gene TRBJ2-1; a weak D match, TRBD1 (5 bases). The CDR3 sequence is 13 residues long. The V gene's germline CDR1 is MGHRA and CDR2 YSYEKL. V gave up 0 bases and J gave up 11 bases, with 11 bases separating them. CDR3 protein: CASSQDQGSQQFF. In DNA, the CDR3 is TGCGCCAGCAGCCAAGATCAGGGTAGTCAGCAGTTCTTC.